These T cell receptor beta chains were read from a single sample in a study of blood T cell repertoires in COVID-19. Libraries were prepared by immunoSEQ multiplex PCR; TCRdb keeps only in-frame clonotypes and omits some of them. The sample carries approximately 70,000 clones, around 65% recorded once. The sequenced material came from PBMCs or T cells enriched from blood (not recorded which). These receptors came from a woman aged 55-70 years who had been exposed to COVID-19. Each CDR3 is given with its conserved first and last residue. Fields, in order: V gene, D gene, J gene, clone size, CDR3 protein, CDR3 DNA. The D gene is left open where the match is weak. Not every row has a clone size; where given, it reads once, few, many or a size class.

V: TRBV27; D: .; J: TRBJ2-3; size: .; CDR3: CASSLGGLRGHTQYF; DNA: TGTGCCAGCAGTTTGGGGGGTTTGAGGGGCCATACGCAGTATTTT
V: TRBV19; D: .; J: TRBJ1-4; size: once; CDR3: CASSPFLEREKLFF; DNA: TGTGCCAGTAGTCCCTTTCTTGAGAGGGAAAAACTGTTTTTT
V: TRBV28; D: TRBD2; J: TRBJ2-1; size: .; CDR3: CASSPGGSSYNEQFF; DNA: TGTGCCAGCAGTCCGGGAGGAAGCTCCTACAATGAGCAGTTCTTC
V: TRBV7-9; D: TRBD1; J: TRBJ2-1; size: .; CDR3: CASSLGDRAPYNEQFF; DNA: TGTGCCAGCAGCTTAGGGGACAGGGCACCCTACAATGAGCAGTTCTTC
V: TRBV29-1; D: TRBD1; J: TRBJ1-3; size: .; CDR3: CSVVGTGSNTIYF; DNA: TGCAGCGTCGTAGGGACAGGGTCGAACACCATATATTTT
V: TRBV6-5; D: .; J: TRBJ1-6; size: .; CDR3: CASIPGGGLNSPLHF; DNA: TGTGCCAGCATTCCCGGGGGGGGCTTAAATTCACCCCTCCACTTT
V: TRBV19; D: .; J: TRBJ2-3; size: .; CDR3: CASTGQTDTQYF; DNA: TGTGCCAGTACTGGTCAGACAGATACGCAGTATTTT
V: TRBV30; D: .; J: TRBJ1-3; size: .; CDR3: CAWSEGSQGRNTIYF; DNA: TGTGCCTGGAGTGAGGGATCCCAGGGTCGAAACACCATATATTTT
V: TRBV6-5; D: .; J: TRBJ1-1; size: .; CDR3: CAAQTPGGTEAFF; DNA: TGTGCCGCCCAAACCCCGGGAGGCACTGAAGCTTTCTTT
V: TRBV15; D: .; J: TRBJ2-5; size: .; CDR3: CATSRPPTGETQYF; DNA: TGTGCCACCAGCAGACCTCCGACGGGGGAGACCCAGTACTTC
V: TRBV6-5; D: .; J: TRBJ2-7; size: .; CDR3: CASSPRGREQYF; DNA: TGTGCCAGCAGTCCCAGGGGCCGGGAGCAGTACTTC
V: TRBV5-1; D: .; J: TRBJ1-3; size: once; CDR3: CASSLTGDSGNTIYF; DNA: TGCGCCAGCAGCCTGACAGGCGACTCTGGAAACACCATATATTTT
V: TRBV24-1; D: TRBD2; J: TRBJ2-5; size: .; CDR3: CATSDLRSGGAQETQYF; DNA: TGTGCCACCAGTGATTTGCGAAGCGGGGGGGCGCAAGAGACCCAGTACTTC
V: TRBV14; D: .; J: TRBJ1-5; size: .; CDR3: CASSQDRAGAQHF; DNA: TGTGCCAGCAGCCAAGATCGCGCGGGGGCCCAGCATTTT
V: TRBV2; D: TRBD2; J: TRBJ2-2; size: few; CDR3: CASIAGGQGGELFF; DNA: TGTGCCAGCATAGCGGGGGGCCAGGGCGGGGAGCTGTTTTTT
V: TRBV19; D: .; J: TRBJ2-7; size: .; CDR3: CASSISFPGVDGYEQYF; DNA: TGTGCCAGTAGTATAAGTTTTCCAGGGGTCGACGGATACGAGCAGTACTTC
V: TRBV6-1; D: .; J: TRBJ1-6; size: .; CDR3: CASSEGQNSPLHF; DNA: TGTGCCAGCAGTGAGGGGCAGAATTCACCCCTCCACTTT
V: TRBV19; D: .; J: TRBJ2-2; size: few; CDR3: CASSARVTGELFF; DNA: TGTGCCAGTAGTGCCAGGGTCACCGGGGAGCTGTTTTTT
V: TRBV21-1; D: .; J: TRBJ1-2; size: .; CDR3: CASSTGTGGYGYTF; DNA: TGTGCCAGCAGCACAGGGACAGGGGGGTATGGCTACACCTTC
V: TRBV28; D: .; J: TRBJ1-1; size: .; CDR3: CASSLSGVTEAFF; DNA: TGTGCCAGCAGTTTATCGGGGGTAACTGAAGCTTTCTTT
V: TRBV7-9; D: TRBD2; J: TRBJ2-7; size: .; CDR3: CASSLGGSQGHEQYF; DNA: TGTGCCAGCAGCCTGGGAGGGAGCCAAGGCCACGAGCAGTACTTC
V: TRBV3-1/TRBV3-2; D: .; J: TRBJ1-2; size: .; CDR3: CASSQGEGYTF; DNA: TGTGCCAGCAGCCAAGGAGAAGGCTACACCTTC
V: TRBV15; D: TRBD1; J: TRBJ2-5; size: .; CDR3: CATSRDRTGGKETQYF; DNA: TGTGCCACCAGCAGAGACCGGACAGGGGGCAAGGAGACCCAGTACTTC
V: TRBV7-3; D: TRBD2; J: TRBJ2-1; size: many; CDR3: CASSPQTAGSYNEQFF; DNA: TGTGCCAGCAGCCCCCAAACAGCGGGGTCCTACAATGAGCAGTTCTTC
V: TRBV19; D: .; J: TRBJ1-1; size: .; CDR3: CASRTGQSTEAFF; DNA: TGTGCCAGCCGAACGGGACAAAGCACTGAAGCTTTCTTT
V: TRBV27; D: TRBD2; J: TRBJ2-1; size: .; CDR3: CASSKLAGVYGAEQFF; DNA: TGTGCCAGCAGTAAGCTAGCGGGAGTATATGGGGCTGAGCAGTTCTTC
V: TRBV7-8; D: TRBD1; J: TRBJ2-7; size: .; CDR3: CASSWDRGYYEQYF; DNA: TGTGCCAGCAGCTGGGACAGGGGGTACTACGAGCAGTACTTC
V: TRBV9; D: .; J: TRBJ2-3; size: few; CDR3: CASSVDSSRGPTDTQYF; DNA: TGTGCCAGCAGCGTAGATTCCTCCCGGGGTCCCACAGATACGCAGTATTTT
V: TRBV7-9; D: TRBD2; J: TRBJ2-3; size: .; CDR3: CASSSTSGPTDTQYF; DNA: TGTGCCAGCAGCTCGACTAGCGGGCCCACAGATACGCAGTATTTT
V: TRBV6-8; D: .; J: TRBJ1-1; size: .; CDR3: CASSYLFRTEAFF; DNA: TGTGCCAGCAGTTACCTTTTCAGGACTGAAGCTTTCTTT
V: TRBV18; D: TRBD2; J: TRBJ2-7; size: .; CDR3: CASSRAPSGRGTNYEQYF; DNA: TGTGCCAGCTCACGCGCGCCTAGCGGGAGGGGGACTAATTACGAGCAGTACTTC
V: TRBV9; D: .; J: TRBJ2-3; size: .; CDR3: CASSVSLDTQYF; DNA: TGTGCCAGCAGCGTTTCCTTAGATACGCAGTATTTT
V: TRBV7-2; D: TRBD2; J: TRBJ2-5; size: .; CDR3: CASSLVAAGAETQYF; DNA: TGTGCCAGCAGCTTAGTTGCAGCGGGGGCGGAGACCCAGTACTTC
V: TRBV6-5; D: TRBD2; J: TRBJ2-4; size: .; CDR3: CASQREDGIQYF; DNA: TGTGCCAGCCAACGGGAGGACGGTATTCAGTACTTC
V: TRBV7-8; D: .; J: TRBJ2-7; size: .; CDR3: CASSLGVQGIEGYEQYF; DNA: TGTGCCAGCAGCTTAGGGGTGCAAGGGATAGAGGGCTACGAGCAGTACTTC
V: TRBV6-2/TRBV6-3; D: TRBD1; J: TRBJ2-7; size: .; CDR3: CASSYRDRPYYEQYF; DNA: TGTGCCAGCAGTTATCGGGACAGACCCTACTACGAGCAGTACTTC
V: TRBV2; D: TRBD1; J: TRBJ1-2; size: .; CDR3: CASSGRRQGYGYTF; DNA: TGTGCCAGCAGTGGAAGGAGACAGGGCTATGGCTACACCTTC
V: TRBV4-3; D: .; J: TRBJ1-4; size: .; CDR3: CASSQDSLNEKLFF; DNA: TGCGCCAGCAGCCAAGACAGTCTCAATGAAAAACTGTTTTTT
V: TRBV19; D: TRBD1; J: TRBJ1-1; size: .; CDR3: CASSTRDRGIPPEAFF; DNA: TGTGCCAGTAGTACACGGGACAGGGGGATACCCCCGGAAGCTTTCTTT
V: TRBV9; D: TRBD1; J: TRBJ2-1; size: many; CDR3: CASSVRTGGSYNEQFF; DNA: TGTGCCAGCAGCGTCAGGACAGGGGGCTCCTACAATGAGCAGTTCTTC
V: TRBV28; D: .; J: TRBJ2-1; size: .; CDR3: CASTPDLYNEQFF; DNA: TGTGCCAGCACCCCCGACTTATACAATGAGCAGTTCTTC
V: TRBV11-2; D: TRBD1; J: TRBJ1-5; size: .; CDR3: CASSTTDRGTPQHF; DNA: TGTGCCAGCAGCACTACGGACAGGGGAACGCCCCAGCATTTT